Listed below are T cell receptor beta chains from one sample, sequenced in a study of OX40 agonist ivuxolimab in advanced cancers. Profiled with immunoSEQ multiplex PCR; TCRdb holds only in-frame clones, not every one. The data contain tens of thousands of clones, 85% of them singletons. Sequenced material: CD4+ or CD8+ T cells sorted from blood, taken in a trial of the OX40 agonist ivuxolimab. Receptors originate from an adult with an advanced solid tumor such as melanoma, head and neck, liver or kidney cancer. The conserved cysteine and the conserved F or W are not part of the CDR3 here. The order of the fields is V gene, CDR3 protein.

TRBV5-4,ASSLAGSLT
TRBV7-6,ASSLGAGNTIY
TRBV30,ASGGGYT
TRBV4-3,ASSQDRGGNTGELF
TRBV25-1,ASSLQGSNQPQH
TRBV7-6,ASSLEGNTIY
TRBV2,ASSVQEGEESEKLF
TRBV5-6,ASNPPGSLETQY
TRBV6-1,ASSTDRDHQPQH
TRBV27,ASSLGQGMSNQPQH
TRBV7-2,ASSLRLSIGTDTQY
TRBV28,ASSLWGEVNQPQH
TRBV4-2,ASSQSSGRWDNEQF
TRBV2,ASRQGAPFDSPLH
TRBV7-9,ASSLSTVYQETQY
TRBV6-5,ASSYELAGGYNEQF
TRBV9,ASSGAGLNTGELF
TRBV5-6,ASSFTGDNEAF
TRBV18,ASSPGAKLKEKLF
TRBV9,ASSGTGPYNEQF
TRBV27,ASRLFTSGGRQAF
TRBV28,ASSPQGYGYT
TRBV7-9,ASRSQGQWDSPLH
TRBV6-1,ASLGEARAETQY
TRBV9,ASSELDSPMNTEAF
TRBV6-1,ASSPGGPYT
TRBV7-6,ASSLAGDGVNYGYT
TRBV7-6,ASSPLSRTNSPLH
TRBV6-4,ASSDGLDTQY
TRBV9,ASSTPGETGTYTGELF
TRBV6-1,ASSEWTDPEQF
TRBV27,ASSLVAGASGYT
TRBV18,ASSPSARGSYNEQF
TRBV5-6,ASSHEGAGQETQY
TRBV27,ASSLSFPSGGLYEQY
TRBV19,ASSEGNSYNEQF
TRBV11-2,ASSLVSREQY
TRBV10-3,ATEPTVNTEAF
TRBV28,ASSFSSTEAF
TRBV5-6,ASSLGTGYFDGYT
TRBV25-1,ASSESGTGVGETQY